Each of the 5 T cell receptor beta chains below was sequenced from the same sample in a study of blood T cell repertoires in COVID-19. The assay was immunoSEQ multiplex PCR, and TCRdb's table has in-frame clones only and misses some. In the table there are about 250,000 clones, about 86% of which are singletons. Sequencing input: peripheral blood. The receptors stem from a man aged 50 to 59 with active or convalescent COVID-19.

About this clone itself: Other nucleotide sequences in the sample specify the same CDR3. V is TRBV12-3 or TRBV12-4 and J is TRBJ1-5; D is possibly TRBD1 (6 bases). CDR3 length: 13 residues. V gave up 5 bases and J gave up 2 bases, with 7 bases separating them. CDR3 amino acids: CASSRQGNQPQHF. The CDR3 nucleotides are TGTGCCAGCAGTCGACAGGGCAATCAGCCCCAGCATTTT.

The gene calls are TRBV5-1 and TRBJ2-7; 7 nucleotides line up with TRBD2. Germline assignment: CDR1 SGHRS and CDR2 YFSETQ. The CDR3 consists of 15 residues. The V and J ends lost 2 bases and 1 base, in that order; junction bases with no gene match: 6. CDR3 loop: CASSLRLAASYEQYF. In DNA form, the CDR3 reads TGCGCCAGCAGCTTAAGACTAGCCGCTTCCTACGAGCAGTACTTC.

The rearrangement uses TRBV19 and TRBJ2-7; 7 positions match TRBD1. The CDR3 contains 15 residues. Germline-derived CDR1 and CDR2 are LNHDA and SQIVND (reference sequence). Germline trimming cut 1 base from V and 4 bases from J; bases unmatched to any gene: 7. The CDR3 spells CASSIGAGGAYEQYF. The CDR3 nucleotides are TGTGCCAGTAGTATAGGGGCAGGGGGAGCGTACGAGCAGTACTTC.

The chain links TRBV18 to TRBJ1-2; 7 bases are a match to TRBD1. This CDR3 is built from 13 residues. Trimming at V came to 6 bases and at J to 4 bases, leaving 5 bases not matched to a gene. CDR1 KGHSH and CDR2 LQKENI come from the germline V gene. Here the CDR3 reads CASSADRSYGYTF. CDR3 bases: TGTGCCAGCTCCGCGGACAGGTCCTATGGCTACACCTTC. Full variable domain (remainder filled in from reference TRBV18 and TRBJ1-2): NAGVMQNPRHLVRRRGQEARLRCSPMKGHSHVYWYRQLPEEGLKFMVYLQKENIIDESGMPKERFSAEFPKEGPSILRIQQVVRGDSAAYFCASSADRSYGYTFGSGTRLTVV.

The gene calls are TRBV3-1 (or the pseudogene TRBV3-2) and TRBJ1-1; unclear D gene. The germline V and J ends were trimmed by 3 bases and 3 bases, with 11 bases remaining between them. Germline values: CDR1 LGHDT, CDR2 YNNKEL (reference sequence). This CDR3 comprises 14 residues. The CDR3 bases are TGTGCCAGCAGCCACCGAAGGGAGGACACTGAAGCTTTCTTT. It translates to CASSHRREDTEAFF.